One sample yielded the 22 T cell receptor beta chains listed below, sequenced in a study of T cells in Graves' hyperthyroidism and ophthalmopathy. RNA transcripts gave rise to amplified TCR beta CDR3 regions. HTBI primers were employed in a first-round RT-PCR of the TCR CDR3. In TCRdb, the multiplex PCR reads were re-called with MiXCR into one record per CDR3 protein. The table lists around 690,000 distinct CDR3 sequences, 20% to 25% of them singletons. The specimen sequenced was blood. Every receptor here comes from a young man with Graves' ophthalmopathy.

CDR3 residues: CASSQVSGKVNTGELFF. The CDR3 region has the DNA TGTGCCAGCAGCCAAGTTAGTGGGAAGGTGAACACCGGGGAGCTGTTTTTT. The chain links TRBV14 to TRBJ2-2; unclear D gene. The V end was cut by 1 base, the J end by 1 base, with 13 bases between. Germline lookup yields CDR1 SGHDN and CDR2 FVKESK. This CDR3 is built from 17 residues.

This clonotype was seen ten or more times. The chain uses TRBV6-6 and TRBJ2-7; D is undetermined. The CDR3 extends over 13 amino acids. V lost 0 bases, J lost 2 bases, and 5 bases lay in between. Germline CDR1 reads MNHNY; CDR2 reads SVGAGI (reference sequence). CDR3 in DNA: TGTGCCAGCAGTTACTCGACCCCCTACGAGCAGTACTTC. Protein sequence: CASSYSTPYEQYF.

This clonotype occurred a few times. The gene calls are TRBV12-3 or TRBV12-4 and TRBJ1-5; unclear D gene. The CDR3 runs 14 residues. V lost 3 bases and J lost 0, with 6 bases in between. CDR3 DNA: TGTGCCAGCAGTTTCAGTTATAGCAATCAGCCCCAGCATTTT. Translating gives CASSFSYSNQPQHF.

The CDR3 DNA reads as TGCAGCGTCGCGAGGGACAGTCGCTACGAGCAGTACTTC. It specifies CSVARDSRYEQYF. V is TRBV29-1 and J is TRBJ2-7; 7 bases line up with TRBD1. V trimming: 6 bases; J trimming: 3 bases; junction bases outside the gene matches: 8. This CDR3 has 13 amino acids. Germline CDR1 SQVTM, CDR2 ANQGSEA.

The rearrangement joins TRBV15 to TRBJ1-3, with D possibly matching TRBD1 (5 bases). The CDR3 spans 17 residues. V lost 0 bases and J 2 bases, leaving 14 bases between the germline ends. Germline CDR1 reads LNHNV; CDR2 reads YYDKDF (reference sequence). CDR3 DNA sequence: TGTGCCACCAGCAGAGATCAACGGACGGGACCTGGAAACACCATATATTTT. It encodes CATSRDQRTGPGNTIYF.

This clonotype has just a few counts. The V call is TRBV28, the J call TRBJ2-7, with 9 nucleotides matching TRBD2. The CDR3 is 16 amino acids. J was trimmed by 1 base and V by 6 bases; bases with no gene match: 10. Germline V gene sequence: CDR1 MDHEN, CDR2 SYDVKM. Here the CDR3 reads CASRQMGLAASYEQYF. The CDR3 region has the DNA TGTGCCAGCAGACAGATGGGACTAGCCGCATCCTACGAGCAGTACTTC.

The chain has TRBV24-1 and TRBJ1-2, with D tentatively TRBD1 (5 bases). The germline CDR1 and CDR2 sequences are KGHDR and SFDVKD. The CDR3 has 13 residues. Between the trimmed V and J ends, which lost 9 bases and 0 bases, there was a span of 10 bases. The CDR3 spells CATADSSNYGYTF. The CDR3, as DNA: TGTGCCACCGCAGACAGTTCTAACTATGGCTACACCTTC.

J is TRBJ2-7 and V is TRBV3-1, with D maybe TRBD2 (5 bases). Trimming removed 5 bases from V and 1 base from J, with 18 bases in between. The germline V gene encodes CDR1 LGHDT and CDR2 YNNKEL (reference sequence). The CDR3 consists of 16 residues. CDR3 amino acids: CASSERLGAGSYEQYF. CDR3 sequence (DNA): TGTGCCAGCAGCGAACGACTGGGAGCTGGTTCCTACGAGCAGTACTTC.

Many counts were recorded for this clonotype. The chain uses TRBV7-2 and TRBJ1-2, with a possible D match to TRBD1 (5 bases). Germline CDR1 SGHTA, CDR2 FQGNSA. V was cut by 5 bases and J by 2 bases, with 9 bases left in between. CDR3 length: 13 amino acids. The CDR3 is CASSAQGNYGYTF. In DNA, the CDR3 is TGTGCCAGCAGCGCGCAGGGAAACTATGGCTACACCTTC.

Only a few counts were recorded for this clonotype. CDR3 in DNA: TGTGCCAGTAGTTCCGATACAGGGAGGATGAACACTGAAGCTTTCTTT. It encodes CASSSDTGRMNTEAFF. The rearrangement links TRBV19 to TRBJ1-1; weak D call: TRBD1 (6 bases). CDR1 and CDR2 from the germline V gene are LNHDA and SQIVND (reference sequence). The CDR3 spans 16 residues. Trimming left V 5 bases short and J 0 bases short, with 16 bases between.

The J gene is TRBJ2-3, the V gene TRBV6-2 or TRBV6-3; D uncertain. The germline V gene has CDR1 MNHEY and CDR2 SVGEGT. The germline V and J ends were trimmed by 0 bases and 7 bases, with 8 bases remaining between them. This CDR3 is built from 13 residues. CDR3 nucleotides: TGTGCCAGCAGTTACTCGACGGTAAATACGCAGTATTTT. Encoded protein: CASSYSTVNTQYF.

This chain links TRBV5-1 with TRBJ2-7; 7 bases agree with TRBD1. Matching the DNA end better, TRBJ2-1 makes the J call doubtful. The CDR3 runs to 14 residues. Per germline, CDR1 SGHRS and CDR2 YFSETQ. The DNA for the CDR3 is TGCGCCAGCAGCTTGAGTGGCAGGGGGTACGAGCAGTTCTTC. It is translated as CASSLSGRGYEQFF.

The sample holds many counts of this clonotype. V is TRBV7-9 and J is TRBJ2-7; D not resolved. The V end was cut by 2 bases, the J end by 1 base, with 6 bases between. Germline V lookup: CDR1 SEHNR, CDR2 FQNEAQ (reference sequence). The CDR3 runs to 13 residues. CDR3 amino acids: CASSLPTSYEQYF. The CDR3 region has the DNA TGTGCCAGCAGCTTACCCACATCCTACGAGCAGTACTTC.

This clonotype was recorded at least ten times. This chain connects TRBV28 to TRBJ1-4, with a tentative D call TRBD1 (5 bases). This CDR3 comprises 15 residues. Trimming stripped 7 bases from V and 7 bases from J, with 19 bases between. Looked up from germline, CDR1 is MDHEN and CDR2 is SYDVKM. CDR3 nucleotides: TGTGCCAGCATCGCGCCGGGACTGAAGACTGAAAAACTGTTTTTT. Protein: CASIAPGLKTEKLFF.

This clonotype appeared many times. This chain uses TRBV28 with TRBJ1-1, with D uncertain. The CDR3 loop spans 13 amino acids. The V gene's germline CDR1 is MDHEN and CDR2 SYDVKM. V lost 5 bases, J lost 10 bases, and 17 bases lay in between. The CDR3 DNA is TGTGCCAGCAGTCCGACGGGCCCGAATACAGCTTTCTTT. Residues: CASSPTGPNTAFF.

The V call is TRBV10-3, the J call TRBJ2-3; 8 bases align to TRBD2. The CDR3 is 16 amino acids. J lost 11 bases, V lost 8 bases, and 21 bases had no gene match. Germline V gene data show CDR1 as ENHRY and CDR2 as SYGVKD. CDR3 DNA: TGTGCCATCGGGTTAAGGTCGGGGGGGAGGGCGCGGGGGCAGTATTTT. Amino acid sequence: CAIGLRSGGRARGQYF.

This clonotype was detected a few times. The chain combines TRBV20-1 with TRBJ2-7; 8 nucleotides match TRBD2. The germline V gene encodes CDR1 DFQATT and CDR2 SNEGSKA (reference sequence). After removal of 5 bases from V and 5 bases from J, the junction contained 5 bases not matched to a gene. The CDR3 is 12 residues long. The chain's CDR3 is CSARTSWDEQYF. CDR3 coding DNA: TGCAGTGCTCGGACTAGCTGGGACGAGCAGTACTTC.

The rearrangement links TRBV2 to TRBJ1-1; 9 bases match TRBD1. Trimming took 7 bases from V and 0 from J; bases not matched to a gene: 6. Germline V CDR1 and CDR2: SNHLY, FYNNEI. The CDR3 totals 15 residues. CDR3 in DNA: TGTGCCAGCACCCGACAGGGGGGCGTGAACACTGAAGCTTTCTTT. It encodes CASTRQGGVNTEAFF. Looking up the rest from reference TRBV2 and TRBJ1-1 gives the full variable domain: EPEVTQTPSHQVTQMGQEVILRCVPISNHLYFYWYRQILGQKVEFLVSFYNNEISEKSEIFDDQFSVERPDGSNFTLKIRSTKLEDSAMYFCASTRQGGVNTEAFFGQGTRLTVV.

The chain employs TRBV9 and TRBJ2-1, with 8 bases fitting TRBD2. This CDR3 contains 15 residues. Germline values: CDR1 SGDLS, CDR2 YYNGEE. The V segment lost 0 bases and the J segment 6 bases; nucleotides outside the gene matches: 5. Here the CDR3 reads CASSVDSGSINEQFF. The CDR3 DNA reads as TGTGCCAGCAGCGTAGACAGCGGGAGTATCAATGAGCAGTTCTTC.

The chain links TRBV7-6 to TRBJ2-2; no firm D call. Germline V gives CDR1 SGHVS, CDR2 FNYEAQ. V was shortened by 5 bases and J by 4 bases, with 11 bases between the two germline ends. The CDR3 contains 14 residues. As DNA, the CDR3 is TGTGCCAGCAGCCTTACGAAAGTCACCGGGGAGCTGTTTTTT. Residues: CASSLTKVTGELFF.

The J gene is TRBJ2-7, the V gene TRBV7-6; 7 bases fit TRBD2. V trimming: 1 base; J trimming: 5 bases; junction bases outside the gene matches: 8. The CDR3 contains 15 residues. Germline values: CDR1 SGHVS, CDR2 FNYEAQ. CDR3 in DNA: TGTGCCAGCAGCTTAGTGAGCGGGGTCTGGGACGAGCAGTACTTC. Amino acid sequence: CASSLVSGVWDEQYF. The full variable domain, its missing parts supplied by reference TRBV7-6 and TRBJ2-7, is GAGVSQSPRYKVTKRGQDVALRCDPISGHVSLYWYRQALGQGPEFLTYFNYEAQQDKSGLPNDRFSAERPEGSISTLTIQRTEQRDSAMYRCASSLVSGVWDEQYFGPGTRLTVT.

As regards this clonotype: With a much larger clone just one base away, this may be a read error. The CDR3 here is CAWMRAMDTEAFF. In DNA form, the CDR3 reads TGTGCCTGGATGAGGGCCATGGACACTGAAGCTTTCTTT. The chain carries TRBV30 and TRBJ1-1; D call uncertain. V was cut by 4 bases and J by 3 bases, with 12 bases left in between. Germline V gene sequence: CDR1 GTSNPN, CDR2 SVGIG (reference sequence). The CDR3 is 13 residues long.